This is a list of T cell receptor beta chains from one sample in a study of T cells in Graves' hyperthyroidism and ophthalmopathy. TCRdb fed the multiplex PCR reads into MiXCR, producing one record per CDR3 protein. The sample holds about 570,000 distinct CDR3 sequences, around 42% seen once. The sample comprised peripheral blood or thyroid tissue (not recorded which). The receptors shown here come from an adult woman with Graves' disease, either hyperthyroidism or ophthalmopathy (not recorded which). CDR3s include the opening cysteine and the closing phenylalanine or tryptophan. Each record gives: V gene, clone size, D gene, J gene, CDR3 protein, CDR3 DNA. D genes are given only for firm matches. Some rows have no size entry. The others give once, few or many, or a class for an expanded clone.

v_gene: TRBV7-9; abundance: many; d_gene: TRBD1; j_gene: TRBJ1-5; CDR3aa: CASSVQGGQPQHF; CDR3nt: TGTGCCAGCAGCGTCCAGGGGGGTCAGCCCCAGCATTTT
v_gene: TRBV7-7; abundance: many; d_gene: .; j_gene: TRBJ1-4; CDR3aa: CASSRGTATNEKLFF; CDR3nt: TGTGCTAGCAGCCGAGGGACCGCAACTAATGAAAAACTGTTTTTT
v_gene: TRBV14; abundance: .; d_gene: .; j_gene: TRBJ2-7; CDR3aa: CASSQDRAGPQYF; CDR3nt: TGTGCCAGCAGCCAAGATCGGGCGGGTCCGCAGTACTTC
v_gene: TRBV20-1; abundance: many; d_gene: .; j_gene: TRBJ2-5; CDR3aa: CRPTGPGKTQYF; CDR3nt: TGCAGGCCGACCGGCCCAGGGAAGACCCAGTACTTC
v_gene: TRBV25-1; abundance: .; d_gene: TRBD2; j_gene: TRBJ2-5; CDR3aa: CASSASGTSGRARETQYF; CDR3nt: TGTGCCAGCAGTGCTAGTGGGACTAGCGGGAGGGCTCGGGAGACCCAGTACTTC
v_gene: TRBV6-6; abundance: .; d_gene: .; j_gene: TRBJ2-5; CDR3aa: CASSYWRETQYF; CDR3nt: TGTGCCAGCAGTTACTGGCGGGAGACCCAGTACTTC
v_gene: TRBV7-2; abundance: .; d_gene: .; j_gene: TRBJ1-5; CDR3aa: CASRPRTSHTYEHF; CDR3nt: TGTGCCAGCAGACCCCGGACTAGTCACACCTACGAGCATTTT
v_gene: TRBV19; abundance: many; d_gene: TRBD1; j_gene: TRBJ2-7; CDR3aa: CASSSGGGNSYEQYF; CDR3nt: TGTGCCAGTAGTTCAGGGGGCGGAAATTCCTACGAGCAGTACTTC
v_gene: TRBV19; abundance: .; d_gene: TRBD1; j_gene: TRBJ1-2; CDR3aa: CASSTSLTGDHYGYTF; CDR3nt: TGTGCCAGTAGTACTTCCTTGACAGGGGATCACTATGGCTACACCTTC
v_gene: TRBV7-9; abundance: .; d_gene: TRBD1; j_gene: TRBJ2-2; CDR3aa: CASSRGQVVTGELFF; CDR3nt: TGTGCCAGCAGCCGGGGACAGGTGGTCACCGGGGAGCTGTTTTTT
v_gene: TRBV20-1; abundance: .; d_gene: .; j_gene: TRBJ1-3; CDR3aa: CSASAGTGNTIYF; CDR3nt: TGCAGTGCTAGCGCGGGGACTGGAAACACCATATATTTT
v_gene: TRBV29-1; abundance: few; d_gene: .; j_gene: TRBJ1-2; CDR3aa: CSVGSDSGYYGYTF; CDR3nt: TGCAGCGTTGGTTCAGACAGCGGATACTATGGCTACACCTTC
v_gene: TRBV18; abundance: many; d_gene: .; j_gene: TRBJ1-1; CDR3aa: CASSPPADLGAFF; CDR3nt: TGTGCCAGCTCACCACCGGCTGATCTGGGCGCTTTCTTT
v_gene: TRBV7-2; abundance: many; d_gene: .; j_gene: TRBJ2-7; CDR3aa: CASSHDANYEQYF; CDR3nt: TGTGCCAGCAGCCACGATGCCAACTACGAGCAGTACTTC
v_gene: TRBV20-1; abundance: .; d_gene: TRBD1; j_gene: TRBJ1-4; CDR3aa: CSASALGTGDEKLFF; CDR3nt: TGCAGTGCTAGCGCCCTGGGGACAGGAGATGAAAAACTGTTTTTT
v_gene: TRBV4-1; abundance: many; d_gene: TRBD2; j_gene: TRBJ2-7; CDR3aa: CASSQAPLAGGTYEQYF; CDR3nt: TGCGCCAGCAGCCAAGCCCCCCTAGCGGGAGGAACCTACGAGCAGTACTTC
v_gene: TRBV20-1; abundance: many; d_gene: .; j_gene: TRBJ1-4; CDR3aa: CSARGRVSEKLFF; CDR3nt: TGCAGTGCTAGAGGGAGGGTTAGCGAAAAACTGTTTTTT
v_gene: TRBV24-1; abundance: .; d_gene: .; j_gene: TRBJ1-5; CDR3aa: CATSDLRGPQHF; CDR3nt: TGTGCCACCAGTGATTTGAGGGGGCCCCAGCATTTT
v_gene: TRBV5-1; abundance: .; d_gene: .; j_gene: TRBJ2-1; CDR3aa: CASSPAGEITYNEQFF; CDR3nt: TGCGCCAGCAGCCCCGCCGGCGAAATTACCTACAATGAGCAGTTCTTC
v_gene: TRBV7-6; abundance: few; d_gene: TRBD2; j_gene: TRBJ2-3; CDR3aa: CASSPRRIAGGSDTQYF; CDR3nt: TGTGCCAGCAGCCCTCGTCGAATAGCGGGAGGCTCAGATACGCAGTATTTT
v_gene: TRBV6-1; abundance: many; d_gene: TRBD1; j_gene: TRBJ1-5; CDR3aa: CATQGQVNQPQHF; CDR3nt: TGTGCCACGCAGGGACAGGTCAATCAGCCCCAGCATTTT
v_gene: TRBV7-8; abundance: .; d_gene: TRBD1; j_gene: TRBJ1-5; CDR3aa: CASSSRQGSGQPQHF; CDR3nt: TGTGCCAGCAGCTCACGACAGGGCTCGGGTCAGCCCCAGCATTTT
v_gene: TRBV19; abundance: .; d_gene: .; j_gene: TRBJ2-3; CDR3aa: CASSIVTDRDTQYF; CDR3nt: TGTGCCAGTAGTATAGTGACGGACCGAGATACGCAGTATTTT